This TCR beta chain emerged from a study of blood T cells in healthy people across ages. Study results and limitations: Long-lived donors had more naive CD4+ cells and higher diversity than aged donors. Using unsorted PBMCs precluded a conclusive naive versus antigen-experienced comparison.

As concerns this clonotype: The antigen remains unidentified.

With a J-beta primer mix and a sample-barcoded 5' primer, a second PCR ran 7 to 11 cycles. A template-switch adaptor with 12 random nucleotides tagged each cDNA molecule. TCRdb re-called the 5' RACE reads through MiXCR, storing one row per CDR3 protein. The sample lists around 690,000 distinct CDR3 sequences; roughly 53% were seen once. The CDR3 contains 14 residues. CDR1 and CDR2 (germline): SGHRS, YFSETQ. The sequenced material came from blood. The sequence derives from a man between 60 and 75 years old in good health. This chain links TRBV5-1 with TRBJ2-5; tentative D call: TRBD1 (5 bases). The J call could be wrong; TRBJ2-4 is a better fit for the DNA end. This CDR3 reads CASSVAQGSDIQYF. CDR3 nucleotide sequence: TGCGCCAGCAGCGTGGCCCAGGGATCTGACATTCAGTACTTC.